Below are 16 T cell receptor beta chains sequenced from a single sample in a study of CD8+ T cells in alopecia areata. Reverse transcription of extracted RNA yielded cDNA, which provided the sequencing template. The method was immunoSEQ multiplex PCR; TCRdb's version includes in-frame clones alone and lacks a portion of them. In the table there are approximately 180,000 clones, 60% of which are singletons. Regarding treatment: oral pan-JAK inhibitor, 5-10 mg twice daily. The input for sequencing was CD4+ T cells sorted from blood, taken at week 24, from a patient treated with tofacitinib. The receptors shown here come from a human donor with alopecia areata.

V and J are TRBV7-2 and TRBJ1-6; D not certain. V lost 0 bases to trimming and J lost 0 bases, with 9 bases between them. CDR1 SGHTA and CDR2 FQGNSA come from the germline V gene. The CDR3 totals 17 residues. The CDR3 bases are TGTGCCAGCAGCTTAGCATCCTGGAGCTCCTATAATTCACCCCTCCACTTT. It encodes CASSLASWSSYNSPLHF.

The genes are TRBV19 and TRBJ2-7, with D maybe TRBD2 (6 bases). Trimming cost V 5 bases and J 0 bases, with 8 bases left between them. This CDR3 has 13 residues. Germline V gene lookup returns CDR1 LNHDA and CDR2 SQIVND (reference sequence). The CDR3 is CASSPGLSYEQYF. CDR3 sequence (DNA): TGTGCCAGTAGTCCGGGACTCTCCTACGAGCAGTACTTC. Full variable domain (outside the CDR3, taken from reference TRBV19 and TRBJ2-7): DGGITQSPKYLFRKEGQNVTLSCEQNLNHDAMYWYRQDPGQGLRLIYYSQIVNDFQKGDIAEGYSVSREKKESFPLTVTSAQKNPTAFYLCASSPGLSYEQYFGPGTRLTVT.

The chain recombines TRBV29-1 with TRBJ2-5; 11 bases fit TRBD2. With V trimmed by 4 bases and J by 4 bases, 8 bases remained unmatched. Looked up from germline, CDR1 is SQVTM and CDR2 is ANQGSEA. This CDR3 is 15 amino acids long. CDR3: CSVAPLAGGRETQYF. Written as DNA, the CDR3 is TGCAGCGTTGCCCCTTTAGCGGGGGGGCGAGAGACCCAGTACTTC.

The genes are TRBV9 and TRBJ2-1, with 7 bases lining up with TRBD2. The trim removed 3 bases at V and 6 bases at J, leaving 3 bases unmatched. Germline V gene sequence: CDR1 SGDLS, CDR2 YYNGEE. The CDR3 covers 13 residues. The CDR3 nucleotides are TGTGCCAGCAGCGGGAGGACTAGCAATGAGCAGTTCTTC. Encoded protein: CASSGRTSNEQFF.

V and J are TRBV27 and TRBJ2-7; 7 bases agree with TRBD1. Losses at the gene ends were 5 bases for V and 0 bases for J; bases not matched to a gene: 4. Looked up from germline, CDR1 is MNHEY and CDR2 is SMNVEV (reference sequence). The CDR3 sequence is 14 residues long. The CDR3 bases are TGTGCCAGCAGTCGACAGGGCCGCTCCTACGAGCAGTACTTC. Amino acids: CASSRQGRSYEQYF.

On this clone itself: This same CDR3 is encoded by further DNA sequences in the sample. CDR3 sequence (DNA): TGCGCCAGCAGCTTCGGGCAGGGAAGAGAGACCCAGTACTTC. Its translation: CASSFGQGRETQYF. This chain connects TRBV5-1 to TRBJ2-5, with a possible D match to TRBD1 (5 bases). CDR3 size: 14 residues. V lost 2 bases, J lost 4 bases, and 12 bases lay in between. The germline V gene encodes CDR1 SGHRS and CDR2 YFSETQ.

The J gene is TRBJ2-5, the V gene TRBV29-1, with D perhaps TRBD1 (6 bases). Germline CDR1 SQVTM, CDR2 ANQGSEA. This CDR3 comprises 14 residues. Trimming removed 6 bases from V and 3 bases from J, with 17 bases in between. The chain's CDR3 is CSVHPMRTEETQYF. Here the CDR3 DNA reads TGCAGCGTCCACCCGATGAGGACAGAAGAGACCCAGTACTTC.

The chain carries TRBV4-3 and TRBJ2-7; 8 nucleotides agree with TRBD1. Trimming removed 0 bases from V and 3 bases from J; junction bases left unmatched: 4. The germline CDR1 and CDR2 sequences are LGHNA and YSLEER. CDR3 length equals 15 residues. The CDR3 region is CASSQEQGANYEQYF. Written as DNA, the CDR3 is TGCGCCAGCAGCCAAGAGCAGGGGGCCAACTACGAGCAGTACTTC.

The V call is TRBV14, the J call TRBJ2-5; D possibly matches TRBD1 or TRBD2 (6 bases each). The germline V and J ends were trimmed by 4 bases and 5 bases, with 17 bases remaining between them. CDR3 length: 15 residues. Germline lookup yields CDR1 SGHDN and CDR2 FVKESK. CDR3 sequence reads: CASSPSGAARETQYF. Here the CDR3 DNA reads TGTGCCAGCAGCCCATCGGGGGCAGCGCGGGAGACCCAGTACTTC. Full variable domain (remainder filled in from reference TRBV14 and TRBJ2-5): EAGVTQFPSHSVIEKGQTVTLRCDPISGHDNLYWYRRVMGKEIKFLLHFVKESKQDESGMPNNRFLAERTGGTYSTLKVQPAELEDSGVYFCASSPSGAARETQYFGPGTRLLVL.

In its sample, this clone was seen a few times. The rearrangement uses TRBV28 and TRBJ2-7; a weak D match, TRBD1 (5 bases). Germline V gene data show CDR1 as MDHEN and CDR2 as SYDVKM. V was shortened by 4 bases and J by 2 bases, with 15 bases between the two germline ends. CDR3 length: 15 residues. This CDR3 reads CASSSQGAEAYEQYF. The CDR3 DNA reads TGTGCCAGCAGTTCTCAAGGGGCGGAAGCCTACGAGCAGTACTTC.

There are a few counts of this clone. CDR3 sequence: CASSSNQAYNEQFF. DNA for the CDR3: TGTGCCAGCAGTTCTAATCAGGCTTACAATGAGCAGTTCTTC. V gene TRBV27 combines with J gene TRBJ2-1; D unclear. The V gene's germline CDR1 is MNHEY and CDR2 SMNVEV (reference sequence). The CDR3 extends over 14 amino acids. V was clipped by 4 bases and J by 4 bases, with 11 bases between them.

This rearrangement joins TRBV5-1 to TRBJ1-1, with D perhaps matching TRBD1 (5 bases). Germline V gene data show CDR1 as SGHRS and CDR2 as YFSETQ. The V and J ends lost 4 bases and 2 bases respectively, with 15 bases between them. The CDR3 is 15 amino acids. The CDR3 nucleotides read TGCGCCAGCAGCCGTTTCGGGGCCGTCAACACTGAAGCTTTCTTT. Protein product: CASSRFGAVNTEAFF.

The rearrangement links TRBV29-1 to TRBJ2-3; D unclear. The CDR3 is made up of 13 amino acids. Trimming left V 2 bases short and J 4 bases short, with 10 bases between. CDR1 and CDR2 from the germline V gene are SQVTM and ANQGSEA. CDR3 residues: CSVETGVADTQYF. The CDR3 coding sequence is TGCAGCGTTGAAACTGGGGTCGCAGATACGCAGTATTTT.

A few counts support this clone. The same CDR3 can be traced to other DNA sequences in this sample. The chain employs TRBV29-1 and TRBJ1-1; D unresolved. V gave up 4 bases and J gave up 2 bases, with 2 bases separating them. The CDR3 contains 10 residues. Germline CDR1 reads SQVTM; CDR2 reads ANQGSEA. In DNA, the CDR3 is TGCAGCGTTGTAAACACTGAAGCTTTCTTT. It translates to CSVVNTEAFF.

Points on this clone: The sample holds other DNA sequences that translate to the same CDR3. The rearrangement joins TRBV5-1 to TRBJ2-5, with D possibly being TRBD2 (6 bases). The CDR3 is made up of 13 amino acids. Germline lookup yields CDR1 SGHRS and CDR2 YFSETQ. The ends were cut back, 0 bases at V and 4 bases at J, with 7 bases in the middle. The CDR3: CASSLGLGETQYF. The CDR3 DNA follows: TGCGCCAGCAGCTTGGGACTAGGAGAGACCCAGTACTTC.

This clone was detected only a few times. The V and J genes are TRBV7-9 and TRBJ2-1, with D hard to call. Germline V lookup: CDR1 SEHNR, CDR2 FQNEAQ (reference sequence). The CDR3 runs to 16 residues. V was shortened by 5 bases and J by 0 bases, with 14 bases between the two germline ends. CDR3 in amino acids: CASSPGALSSYNEQFF. The CDR3 nucleotides are TGTGCCAGCAGCCCTGGAGCCCTGAGCTCCTACAATGAGCAGTTCTTC.